Following are 12 T cell receptor beta chains from one sample sequenced in a study of blood T cell repertoires in COVID-19. Method: immunoSEQ multiplex PCR; TCRdb's copy keeps in-frame clones and lacks some. The table has about 110,000 clones, over 80% seen once. Input material: peripheral blood. These receptor sequences come from a human donor in a cohort sampled during active COVID-19.

V is TRBV18 and J is TRBJ2-7; 9 bases line up with TRBD1. Germline V gene sequence: CDR1 KGHSH, CDR2 LQKENI. The J segment lost 6 bases and the V segment lost 1 base, leaving 7 bases of the junction unmatched. The length of the CDR3 is 15 residues. CDR3 sequence: CASSPLPDRGGEQYF. The CDR3 coding sequence is TGTGCCAGCTCACCACTTCCGGACAGGGGCGGCGAGCAGTACTTC.

The J gene is TRBJ2-7, the V gene TRBV2; possibly TRBD2 for D (5 bases). CDR1 and CDR2 (germline): SNHLY, FYNNEI. V lost 8 bases to trimming and J lost 9 bases, with 11 bases between them. The CDR3 is made up of 10 amino acids. In DNA form, the CDR3 reads TGTGCCAGCGAGGGATTCCGGCAGTACTTC. Residues: CASEGFRQYF.

V and J are TRBV5-1 and TRBJ2-7; the D gene is possibly TRBD1 (7 bases). Trimming took 1 base from V and 2 from J, leaving 13 bases between them. Per germline, CDR1 SGHRS and CDR2 YFSETQ. The CDR3 runs to 15 residues. The CDR3 spells CASSLRAGGTYEQYF. Here the CDR3 DNA reads TGCGCCAGCAGCTTGCGGGCAGGGGGGACCTACGAGCAGTACTTC.

V is TRBV27 and J is TRBJ1-2; D remains unclear. V lost 3 bases to trimming and J lost 3 bases, with 11 bases between them. The CDR3 spans 14 residues. Germline-derived CDR1 and CDR2 are MNHEY and SMNVEV (reference sequence). DNA for the CDR3: TGTGCCAGCAGTTTGGCGGGTCGGGACTATGGCTACACCTTC. Translated: CASSLAGRDYGYTF.

This clone was observed once. This sequence joins TRBV5-6 and TRBJ1-2; the match to TRBD1 covers 7 bases. The CDR3 contains 15 residues. The junction had 9 bases not matched to a gene; V was cut back by 7 bases and J by 0 bases. Germline loops: CDR1 SGHDT, CDR2 YYEEEE. The CDR3 DNA is TGTGCCAGCCGGGACAGAGACTCAACTAACTATGGCTACACCTTC. This codes for CASRDRDSTNYGYTF.

The CDR3 is CASTISRGAHNEQFF. CDR3 coding DNA: TGTGCCAGCACCATTAGTCGGGGGGCGCACAATGAGCAGTTCTTC. V is TRBV4-2 and J is TRBJ2-1; TRBD2 is a possible D gene (7 bases). This CDR3 has 15 amino acids. Germline V gives CDR1 LGHNA, CDR2 YNFKEQ. Trimming removed 7 bases at V and 5 bases at J, with 18 bases between.

This clone has more than one count but fewer than ten. The chain couples TRBV5-6 to TRBJ2-1; 8 positions agree with TRBD2. The J segment lost 6 bases and the V segment lost 1 base, leaving 6 bases of the junction unmatched. This CDR3 is built from 15 residues. Germline V gene lookup returns CDR1 SGHDT and CDR2 YYEEEE. CDR3 coding DNA: TGTGCCAGCAGCTTGCCCGGGGGGGCATTCAATGAGCAGTTCTTC. It encodes CASSLPGGAFNEQFF.

The chain carries TRBV4-2 and TRBJ2-7; D perhaps matches TRBD2 (5 bases). The germline gives CDR1 LGHNA, CDR2 YNFKEQ. The V and J ends lost 1 base and 2 bases respectively, with 12 bases between them. The CDR3 is 15 residues long. The CDR3 DNA sequence: TGTGCCAGCAGCCAAGTATTCGGGATTCCCTACGAGCAGTACTTC. It yields the protein CASSQVFGIPYEQYF.

This clone came up once. This chain connects TRBV13 to TRBJ2-7; D ambiguous. V dropped 3 bases and J dropped 0 bases, with 9 bases sitting between them. Germline CDR1 and CDR2: PRHDT and FYEKMQ (reference sequence). The CDR3 sequence is 14 residues long. CDR3 nucleotides: TGTGCCAGCAGCTTCGGAAGCGACTCCTACGAGCAGTACTTC. Protein: CASSFGSDSYEQYF. The variable domain in full, with the rest retrieved from reference TRBV13 and TRBJ2-7, is AAGVIQSPRHLIKEKRETATLKCYPIPRHDTVYWYQQGPGQDPQFLISFYEKMQSDKGSIPDRFSAQQFSDYHSELNMSSLELGDSALYFCASSFGSDSYEQYFGPGTRLTVT.

V gene TRBV5-4 combines with J gene TRBJ1-3; 8 bases align to TRBD1. In germline, CDR1 is SGHNT, CDR2 YYREEE (reference sequence). After removal of 4 bases from V and 0 bases from J, the junction contained 9 bases not matched to a gene. This CDR3 spans 17 amino acids. The CDR3, as DNA: TGTGCCAGCAGCGACAGGGGCCAGGTACTCTCTGGAAACACCATATATTTT. Translation: CASSDRGQVLSGNTIYF.

The chain combines TRBV7-9 with TRBJ2-7; the D gene is possibly TRBD1 (6 bases). The CDR3 totals 16 residues. From germline, CDR1 is SEHNR and CDR2 FQNEAQ (reference sequence). The V and J ends lost 4 bases and 3 bases respectively, with 19 bases between them. The CDR3 DNA sequence: TGTGCCAGCAGCTCACGTCCGGGACAAGAAAGCTACGAGCAGTACTTC. Translation: CASSSRPGQESYEQYF.

This clone has a handful of counts. The same CDR3 can be traced to other DNA sequences in this sample. In nucleotides, the CDR3 is TGTGCCAGCACAGGGGGCGGCAATCAGCCCCAGCATTTT. It specifies CASTGGGNQPQHF. The V call is TRBV2, the J call TRBJ1-5; TRBD1 agrees at 8 bases. Trimming cost V 7 bases and J 2 bases; bases outside gene matches: 1. Germline CDR1 and CDR2: SNHLY and FYNNEI. This CDR3 has 13 residues.